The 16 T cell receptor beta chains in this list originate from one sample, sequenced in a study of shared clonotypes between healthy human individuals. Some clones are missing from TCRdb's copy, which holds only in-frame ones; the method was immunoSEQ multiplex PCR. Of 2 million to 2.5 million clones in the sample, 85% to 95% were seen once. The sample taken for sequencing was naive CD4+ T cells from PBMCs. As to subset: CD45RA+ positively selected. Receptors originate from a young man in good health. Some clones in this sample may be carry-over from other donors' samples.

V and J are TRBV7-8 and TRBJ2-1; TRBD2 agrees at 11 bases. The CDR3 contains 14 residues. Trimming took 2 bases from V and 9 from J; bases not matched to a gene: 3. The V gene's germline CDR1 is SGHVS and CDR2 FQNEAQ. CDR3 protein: CASSLLAGGGEQFF. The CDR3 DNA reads TGTGCCAGCAGCTTATTAGCGGGAGGGGGTGAGCAGTTCTTC.

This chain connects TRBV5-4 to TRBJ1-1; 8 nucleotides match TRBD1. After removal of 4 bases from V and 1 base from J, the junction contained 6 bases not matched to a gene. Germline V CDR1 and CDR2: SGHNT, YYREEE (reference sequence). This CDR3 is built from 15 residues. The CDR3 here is CASSKGQETNTEAFF. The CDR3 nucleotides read TGTGCCAGCAGCAAGGGACAGGAGACGAACACTGAAGCTTTCTTT.

CDR3 sequence: CASSMKAPVGTQYF. The CDR3, as DNA: TGTGCCAGTAGTATGAAGGCCCCGGTCGGGACCCAGTACTTC. The chain is built from TRBV19 and TRBJ2-5; D remains unclear. The germline V gene has CDR1 LNHDA and CDR2 SQIVND (reference sequence). V was clipped by 3 bases and J by 7 bases, with 15 bases between them. The CDR3 extends over 14 amino acids. The full variable domain, with the rest looked up from reference TRBV19 and TRBJ2-5, is DGGITQSPKYLFRKEGQNVTLSCEQNLNHDAMYWYRQDPGQGLRLIYYSQIVNDFQKGDIAEGYSVSREKKESFPLTVTSAQKNPTAFYLCASSMKAPVGTQYFGPGTRLLVL.

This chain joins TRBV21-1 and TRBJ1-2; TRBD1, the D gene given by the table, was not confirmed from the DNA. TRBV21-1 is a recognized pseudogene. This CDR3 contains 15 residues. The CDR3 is CASSKGSGLDYGYTF. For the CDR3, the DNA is TGTGCCAGCAGCAAAGGGTCAGGGCTAGACTATGGCTACACCTTC.

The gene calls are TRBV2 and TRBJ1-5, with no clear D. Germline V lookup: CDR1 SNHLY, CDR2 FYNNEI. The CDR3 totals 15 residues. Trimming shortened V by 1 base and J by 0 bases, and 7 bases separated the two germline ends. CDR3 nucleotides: TGTGCCAGCAGTGAAGGTTTGAATAGCAATCAGCCCCAGCATTTT. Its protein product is CASSEGLNSNQPQHF.

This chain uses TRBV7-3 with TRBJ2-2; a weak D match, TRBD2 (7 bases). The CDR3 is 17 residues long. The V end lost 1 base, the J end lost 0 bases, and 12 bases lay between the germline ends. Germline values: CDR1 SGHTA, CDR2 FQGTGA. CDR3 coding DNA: TGTGCCAGCAGCTTAATCTCGGGGGGCGCGAACACCGGGGAGCTGTTTTTT. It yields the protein CASSLISGGANTGELFF.

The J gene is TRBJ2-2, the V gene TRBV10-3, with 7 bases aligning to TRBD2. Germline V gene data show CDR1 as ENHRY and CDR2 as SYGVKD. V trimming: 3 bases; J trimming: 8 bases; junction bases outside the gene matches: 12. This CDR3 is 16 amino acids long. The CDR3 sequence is CAISDPLSGVLGELFF. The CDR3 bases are TGTGCCATCAGTGACCCATTAAGCGGGGTGTTGGGGGAGCTGTTTTTT.

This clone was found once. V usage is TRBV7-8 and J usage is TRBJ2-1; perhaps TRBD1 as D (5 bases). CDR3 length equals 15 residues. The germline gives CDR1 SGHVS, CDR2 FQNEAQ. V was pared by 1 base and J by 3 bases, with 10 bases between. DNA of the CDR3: TGTGCCAGCAGCTTAGGGTCAGGGCTCTACAATGAGCAGTTCTTC. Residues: CASSLGSGLYNEQFF. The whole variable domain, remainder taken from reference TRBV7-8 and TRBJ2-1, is GAGVSQSPRYKVAKRGQDVALRCDPISGHVSLFWYQQALGQGPEFLTYFQNEAQLDKSGLPSDRFFAERPEGSVSTLKIQRTQQEDSAVYLCASSLGSGLYNEQFFGPGTRLTVL.

CDR3 loop: CASSQEKRELPGNEQFF. The DNA for the CDR3 is TGTGCCAGCAGCCAAGAAAAGCGGGAGCTTCCGGGGAATGAGCAGTTCTTC. The chain is built from TRBV4-2 and TRBJ2-1; 8 bases are a match to TRBD2. In germline, CDR1 is LGHNA, CDR2 YNFKEQ. With 0 bases clipped from V and 7 bases from J, the junction kept 11 bases outside the gene matches. The CDR3 is made up of 17 amino acids.

The CDR3 DNA is TGCGCCAGCAGCCAAGATACATGGGACAGGGTCCACGAGCAGTACTTC. It is translated as CASSQDTWDRVHEQYF. The V gene is TRBV4-1, the J gene TRBJ2-7; 9 positions match TRBD1. Germline V gene data show CDR1 as MGHRA and CDR2 as YSYEKL. The CDR3 loop spans 16 amino acids. After removal of 0 bases from V and 5 bases from J, the junction contained 8 bases not matched to a gene.

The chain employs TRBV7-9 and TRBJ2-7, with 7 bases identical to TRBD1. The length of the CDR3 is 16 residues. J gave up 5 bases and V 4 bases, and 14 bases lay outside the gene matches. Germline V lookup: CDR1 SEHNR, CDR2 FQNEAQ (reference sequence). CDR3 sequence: CASSSRRTGRIDEQYF. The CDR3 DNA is TGTGCCAGCAGCTCCAGACGGACAGGTCGAATTGACGAGCAGTACTTC. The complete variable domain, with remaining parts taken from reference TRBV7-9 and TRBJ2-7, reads DTGVSQNPRHKITKRGQNVTFRCDPISEHNRLYWYRQTLGQGPEFLTYFQNEAQLEKSRLLSDRFSAERPKGSFSTLEIQRTEQGDSAMYLCASSSRRTGRIDEQYFGPGTRLTVT.

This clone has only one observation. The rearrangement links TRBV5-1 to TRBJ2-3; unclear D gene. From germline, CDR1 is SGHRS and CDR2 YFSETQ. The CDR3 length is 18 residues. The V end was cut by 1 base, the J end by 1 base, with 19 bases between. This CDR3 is CASSLPTLMARGTDTQYF. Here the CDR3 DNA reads TGCGCCAGCAGCTTGCCAACCTTGATGGCTCGCGGCACAGATACGCAGTATTTT.

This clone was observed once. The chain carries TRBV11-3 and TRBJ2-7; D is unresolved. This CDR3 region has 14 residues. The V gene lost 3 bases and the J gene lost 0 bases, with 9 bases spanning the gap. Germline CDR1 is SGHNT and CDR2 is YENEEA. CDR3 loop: CASSFTARSYEQYF. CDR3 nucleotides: TGTGCCAGCAGCTTTACGGCCCGCTCCTACGAGCAGTACTTC. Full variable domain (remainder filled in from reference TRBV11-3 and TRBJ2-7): EAGVVQSPRYKIIEKKQPVAFWCNPISGHNTLYWYLQNLGQGPELLIRYENEEAVDDSQLPKDRFSAERLKGVDSTLKIQPAELGDSAVYLCASSFTARSYEQYFGPGTRLTVT.

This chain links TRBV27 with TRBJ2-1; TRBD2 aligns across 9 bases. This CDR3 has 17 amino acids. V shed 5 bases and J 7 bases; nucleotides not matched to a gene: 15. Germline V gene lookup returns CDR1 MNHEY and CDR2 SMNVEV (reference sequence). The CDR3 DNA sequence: TGTGCCAGCAGTGCCAAACCCGGAGCGGGAGGAAGGAATGAGCAGTTCTTC. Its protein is CASSAKPGAGGRNEQFF.

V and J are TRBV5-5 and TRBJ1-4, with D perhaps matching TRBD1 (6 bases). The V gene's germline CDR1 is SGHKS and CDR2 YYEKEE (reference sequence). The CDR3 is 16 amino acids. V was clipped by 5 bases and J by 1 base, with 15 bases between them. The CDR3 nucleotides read TGTGCCAGCAGACCCGGGCAGGGGAGAACTAATGAAAAACTGTTTTTT. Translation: CASRPGQGRTNEKLFF. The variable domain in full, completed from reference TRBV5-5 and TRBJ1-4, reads DAGVTQSPTHLIKTRGQQVTLRCSPISGHKSVSWYQQVLGQGPQFIFQYYEKEERGRGNFPDRFSARQFPNYSSELNVNALLLGDSALYLCASRPGQGRTNEKLFFGSGTQLSVL.

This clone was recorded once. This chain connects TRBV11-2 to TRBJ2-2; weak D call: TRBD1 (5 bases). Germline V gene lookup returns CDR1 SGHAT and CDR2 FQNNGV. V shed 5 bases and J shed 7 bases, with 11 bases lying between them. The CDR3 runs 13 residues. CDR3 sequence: CASSGDSLGELFF. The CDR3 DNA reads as TGTGCCAGCAGCGGTGACAGCCTCGGGGAGCTGTTTTTT.